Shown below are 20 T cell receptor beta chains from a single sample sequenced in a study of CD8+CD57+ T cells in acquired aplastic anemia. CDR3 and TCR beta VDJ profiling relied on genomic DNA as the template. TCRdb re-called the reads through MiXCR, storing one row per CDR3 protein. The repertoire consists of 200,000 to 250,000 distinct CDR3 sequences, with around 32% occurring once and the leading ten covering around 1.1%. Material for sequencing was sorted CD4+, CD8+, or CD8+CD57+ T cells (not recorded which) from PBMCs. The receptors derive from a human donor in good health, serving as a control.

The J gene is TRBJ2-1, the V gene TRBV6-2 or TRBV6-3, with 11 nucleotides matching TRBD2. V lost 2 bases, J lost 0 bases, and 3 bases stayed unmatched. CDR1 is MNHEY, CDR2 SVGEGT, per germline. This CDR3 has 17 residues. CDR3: CASSYSSGRASYNEQFF. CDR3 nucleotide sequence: TGTGCCAGCAGTTACAGTAGCGGGAGGGCCTCCTACAATGAGCAGTTCTTC.

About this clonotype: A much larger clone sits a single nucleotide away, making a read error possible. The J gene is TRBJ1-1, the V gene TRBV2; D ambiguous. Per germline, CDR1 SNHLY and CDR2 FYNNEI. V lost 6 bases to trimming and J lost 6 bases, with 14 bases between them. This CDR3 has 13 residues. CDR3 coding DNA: TGTGCCAGCAGCTTCACGACGGTGGCTGAAGCTTTCTTT. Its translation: CASSFTTVAEAFF.

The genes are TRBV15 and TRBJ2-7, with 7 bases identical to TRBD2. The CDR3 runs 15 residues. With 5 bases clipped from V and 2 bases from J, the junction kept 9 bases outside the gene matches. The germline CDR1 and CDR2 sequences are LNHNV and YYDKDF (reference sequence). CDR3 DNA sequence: TGTGCCACCAGCCTCGGGCCGGGGGGAGCCTACGAGCAGTACGTC. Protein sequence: CATSLGPGGAYEQYV.

The CDR3 coding sequence is TGTGCCAGTAGTGTGGACAGCGCAAACACTGAAGCTTTCTTT. The encoded protein is CASSVDSANTEAFF. The chain has TRBV19 and TRBJ1-1, with D maybe TRBD1 (6 bases). V was pared by 5 bases and J by 2 bases, with 12 bases between. This CDR3 spans 14 amino acids. Germline CDR1 reads LNHDA; CDR2 reads SQIVND (reference sequence). The full variable domain, completed using reference TRBV19 and TRBJ1-1, is DGGITQSPKYLFRKEGQNVTLSCEQNLNHDAMYWYRQDPGQGLRLIYYSQIVNDFQKGDIAEGYSVSREKKESFPLTVTSAQKNPTAFYLCASSVDSANTEAFFGQGTRLTVV.

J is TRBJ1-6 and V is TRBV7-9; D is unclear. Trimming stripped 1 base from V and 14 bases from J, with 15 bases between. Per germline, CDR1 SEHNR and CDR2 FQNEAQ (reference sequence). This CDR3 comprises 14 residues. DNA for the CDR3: TGTGCCAGCAGCTTAGATAGGCAAAGTCAAACCCTCCACTTT. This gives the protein CASSLDRQSQTLHF.

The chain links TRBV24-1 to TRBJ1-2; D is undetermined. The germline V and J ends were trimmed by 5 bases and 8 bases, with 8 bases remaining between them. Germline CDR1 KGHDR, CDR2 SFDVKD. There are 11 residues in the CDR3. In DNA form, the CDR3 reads TGTGCCACCAGTGGTCCTCGCGGCTACACCTTC. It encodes CATSGPRGYTF.

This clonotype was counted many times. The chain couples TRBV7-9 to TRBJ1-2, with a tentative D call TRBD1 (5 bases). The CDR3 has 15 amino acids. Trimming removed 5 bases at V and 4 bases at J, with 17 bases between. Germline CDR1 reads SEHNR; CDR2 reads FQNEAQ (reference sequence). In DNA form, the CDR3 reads TGTGCCAGCAGCCGAACCGGAGGGGCTGGCTATGGCTACACCTTC. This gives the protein CASSRTGGAGYGYTF.

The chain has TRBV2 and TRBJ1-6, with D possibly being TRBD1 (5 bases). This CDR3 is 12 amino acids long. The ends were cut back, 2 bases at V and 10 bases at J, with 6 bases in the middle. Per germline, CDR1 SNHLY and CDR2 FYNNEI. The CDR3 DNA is TGTGCCAGCAGTGAAAGGGGATCACCCCTCCACTTT. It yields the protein CASSERGSPLHF. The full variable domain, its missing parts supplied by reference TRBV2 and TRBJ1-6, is EPEVTQTPSHQVTQMGQEVILRCVPISNHLYFYWYRQILGQKVEFLVSFYNNEISEKSEIFDDQFSVERPDGSNFTLKIRSTKLEDSAMYFCASSERGSPLHFGNGTRLTVT.

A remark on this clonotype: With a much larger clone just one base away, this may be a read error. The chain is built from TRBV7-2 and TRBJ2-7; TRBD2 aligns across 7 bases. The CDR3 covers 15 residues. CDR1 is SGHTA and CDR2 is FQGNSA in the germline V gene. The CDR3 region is CASSLALADSYGQYF. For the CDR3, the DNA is TGTGCCAGCAGCTTAGCGCTAGCGGACTCCTACGGGCAGTACTTC.

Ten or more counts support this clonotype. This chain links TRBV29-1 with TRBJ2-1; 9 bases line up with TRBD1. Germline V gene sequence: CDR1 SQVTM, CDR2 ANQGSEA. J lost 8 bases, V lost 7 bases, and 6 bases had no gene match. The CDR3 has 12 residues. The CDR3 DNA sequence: TGCAGCGGCGGGGGACAGGGACATGAGCAGTTCTTC. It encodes CSGGGQGHEQFF.

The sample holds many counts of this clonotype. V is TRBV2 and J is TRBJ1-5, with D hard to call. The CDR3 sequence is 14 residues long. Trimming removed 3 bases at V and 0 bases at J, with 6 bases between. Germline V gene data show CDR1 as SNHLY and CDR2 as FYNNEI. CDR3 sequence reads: CASSESYSNQPQHF. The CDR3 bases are TGTGCCAGCAGTGAGTCGTATAGCAATCAGCCCCAGCATTTT.

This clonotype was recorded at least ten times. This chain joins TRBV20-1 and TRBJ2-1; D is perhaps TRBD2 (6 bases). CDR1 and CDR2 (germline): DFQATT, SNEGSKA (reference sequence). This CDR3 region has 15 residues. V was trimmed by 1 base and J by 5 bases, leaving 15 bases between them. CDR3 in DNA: TGCAGTGCTAGAGGGTCTAGCGTCCTCGACAATGAGCAGTTCTTC. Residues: CSARGSSVLDNEQFF.

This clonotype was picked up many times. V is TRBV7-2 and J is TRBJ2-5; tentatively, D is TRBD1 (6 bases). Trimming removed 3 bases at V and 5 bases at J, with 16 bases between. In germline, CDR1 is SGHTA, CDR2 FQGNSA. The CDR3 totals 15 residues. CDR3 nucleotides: TGTGCCAGCAGCTTTATGTGGCAGGGGCGGGAGACCCAGTACTTC. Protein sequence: CASSFMWQGRETQYF.

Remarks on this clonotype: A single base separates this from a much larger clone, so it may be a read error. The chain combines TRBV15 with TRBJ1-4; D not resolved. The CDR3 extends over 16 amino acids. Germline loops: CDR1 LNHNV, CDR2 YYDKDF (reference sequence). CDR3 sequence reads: CATSRQLLATNEELFF. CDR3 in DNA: TGTGCCACCAGCAGACAACTCCTTGCAACTAATGAAGAACTGTTTTTT. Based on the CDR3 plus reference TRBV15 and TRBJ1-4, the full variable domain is DAMVIQNPRYQVTQFGKPVTLSCSQTLNHNVMYWYQQKSSQAPKLLFHYYDKDFNNEADTPDNFQSRRPNTSFCFLDIRSPGLGDTAMYLCATSRQLLATNEELFFGSGTQLSVL.

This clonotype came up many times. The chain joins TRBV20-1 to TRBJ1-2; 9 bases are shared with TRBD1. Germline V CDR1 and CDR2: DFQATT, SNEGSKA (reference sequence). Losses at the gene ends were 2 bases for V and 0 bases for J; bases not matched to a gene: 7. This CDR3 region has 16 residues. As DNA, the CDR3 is TGCAGTGCTAGACCTACAGGGGGCGCCGCTAACTATGGCTACACCTTC. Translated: CSARPTGGAANYGYTF.

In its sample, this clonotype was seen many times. Here the CDR3 reads CASSFIRQGGIGAFF. The CDR3 region has the DNA TGTGCCAGCAGCTTCATACGACAGGGGGGTATCGGAGCTTTCTTT. The chain has TRBV7-2 and TRBJ1-1; 9 bases are shared with TRBD1. V lost 3 bases and J lost 10; bases outside the gene matches: 12. The V gene's germline CDR1 is SGHTA and CDR2 FQGNSA. This CDR3 region has 15 residues.

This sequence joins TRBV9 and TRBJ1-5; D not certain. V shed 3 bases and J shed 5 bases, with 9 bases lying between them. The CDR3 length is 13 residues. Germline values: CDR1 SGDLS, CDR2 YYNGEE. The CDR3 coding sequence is TGTGCCAGCAGCGCAACTGCCGATCAGCCCCAGCATTTT. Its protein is CASSATADQPQHF. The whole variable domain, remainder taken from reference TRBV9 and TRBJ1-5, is DSGVTQTPKHLITATGQRVTLRCSPRSGDLSVYWYQQSLDQGLQFLIQYYNGEERAKGNILERFSAQQFPDLHSELNLSSLELGDSALYFCASSATADQPQHFGDGTRLSIL.

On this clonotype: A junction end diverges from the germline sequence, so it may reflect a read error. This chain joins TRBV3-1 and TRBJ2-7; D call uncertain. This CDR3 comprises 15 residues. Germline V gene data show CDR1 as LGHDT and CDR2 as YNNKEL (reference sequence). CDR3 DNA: TGTGCCAGCAGCCAAGTCAACTCCCGCACCTACGCGCAGTACTTC. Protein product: CASSQVNSRTYAQYF.

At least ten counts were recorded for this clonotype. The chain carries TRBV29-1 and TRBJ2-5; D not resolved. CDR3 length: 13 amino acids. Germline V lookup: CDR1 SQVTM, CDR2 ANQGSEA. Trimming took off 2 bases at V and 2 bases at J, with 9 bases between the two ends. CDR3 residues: CSVEPVGQETQYF. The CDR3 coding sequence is TGCAGCGTTGAACCGGTAGGGCAAGAGACCCAGTACTTC.

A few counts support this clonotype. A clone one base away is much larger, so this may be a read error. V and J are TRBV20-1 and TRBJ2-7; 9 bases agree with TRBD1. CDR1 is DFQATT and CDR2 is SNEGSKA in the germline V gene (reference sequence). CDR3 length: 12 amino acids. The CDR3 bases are TGCAGTGCTACGGGACAGGGCTACGAGCGGTACTTC. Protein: CSATGQGYERYF.